The present TCR beta chain was sequenced within a study of blood T cell repertoires in COVID-19. Sequenced by immunoSEQ multiplex PCR; TCRdb stores in-frame clones only, minus some. The repertoire holds some 150,000 clones, with approximately 90% as singletons. Trimming cost V 5 bases and J 0 bases; bases outside gene matches: 9. Germline CDR1 is SGHVS and CDR2 is FQNEAQ. This CDR3 spans 16 amino acids. The material sequenced was peripheral blood. V usage is TRBV7-8 and J usage is TRBJ1-2; 7 nucleotides agree with TRBD1. The clonotype was recovered from an older woman with active or convalescent COVID-19. The CDR3 nucleotides are TGTGCCAGCAGCCTCGGGACAGTTGGACCTAACTATGGCTACACCTTC. It specifies CASSLGTVGPNYGYTF.